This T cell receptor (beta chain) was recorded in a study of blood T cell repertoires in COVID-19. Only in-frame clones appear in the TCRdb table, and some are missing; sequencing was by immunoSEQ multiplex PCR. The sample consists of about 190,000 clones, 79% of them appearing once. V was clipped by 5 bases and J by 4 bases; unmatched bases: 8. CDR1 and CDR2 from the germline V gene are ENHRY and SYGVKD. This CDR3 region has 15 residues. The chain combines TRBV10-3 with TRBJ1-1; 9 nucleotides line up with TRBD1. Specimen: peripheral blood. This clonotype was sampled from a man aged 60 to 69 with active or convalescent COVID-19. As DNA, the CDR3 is TGTGCCATCAGTTCCTCGACAGGGGGAGGCACTGAAGCTTTCTTT. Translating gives CAISSSTGGGTEAFF.